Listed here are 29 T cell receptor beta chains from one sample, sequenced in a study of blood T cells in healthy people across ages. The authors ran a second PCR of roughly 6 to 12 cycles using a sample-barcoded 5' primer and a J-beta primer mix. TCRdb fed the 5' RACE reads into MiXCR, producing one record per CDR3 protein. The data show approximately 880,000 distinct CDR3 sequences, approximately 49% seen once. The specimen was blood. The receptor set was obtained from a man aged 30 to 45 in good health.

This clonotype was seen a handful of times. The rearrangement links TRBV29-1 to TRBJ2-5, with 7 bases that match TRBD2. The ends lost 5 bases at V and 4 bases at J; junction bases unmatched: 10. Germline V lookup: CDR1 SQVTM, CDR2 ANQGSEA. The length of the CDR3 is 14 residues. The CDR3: CSVKGRDYSETQYF. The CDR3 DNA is TGCAGCGTTAAGGGGAGGGACTATTCAGAGACCCAGTACTTC.

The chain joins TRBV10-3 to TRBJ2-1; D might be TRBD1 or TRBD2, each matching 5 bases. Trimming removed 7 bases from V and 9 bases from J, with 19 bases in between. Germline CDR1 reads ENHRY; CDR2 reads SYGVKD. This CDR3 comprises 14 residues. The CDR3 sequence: CAINRRQEESEQFF. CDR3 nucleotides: TGTGCCATCAACAGGCGGCAGGAGGAGAGTGAGCAGTTCTTC.

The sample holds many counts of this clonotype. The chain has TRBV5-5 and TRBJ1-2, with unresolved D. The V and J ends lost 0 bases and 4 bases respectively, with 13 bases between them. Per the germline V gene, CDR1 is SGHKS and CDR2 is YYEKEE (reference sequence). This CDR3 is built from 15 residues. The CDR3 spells CASSLAGGRGYGYTF. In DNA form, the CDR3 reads TGTGCCAGCAGCTTGGCAGGCGGCAGAGGCTATGGCTACACCTTC.

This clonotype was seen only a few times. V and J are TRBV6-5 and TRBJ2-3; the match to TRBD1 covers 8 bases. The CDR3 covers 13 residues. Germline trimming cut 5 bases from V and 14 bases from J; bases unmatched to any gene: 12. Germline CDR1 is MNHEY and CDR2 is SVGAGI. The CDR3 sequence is CASSDNRGVLSYF. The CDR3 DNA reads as TGTGCCAGCAGTGACAACAGGGGGGTCCTCTCGTATTTT.

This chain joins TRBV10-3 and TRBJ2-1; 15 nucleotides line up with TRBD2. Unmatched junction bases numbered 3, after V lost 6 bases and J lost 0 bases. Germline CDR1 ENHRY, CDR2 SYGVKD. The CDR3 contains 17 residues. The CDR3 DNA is TGTGCCATCAGCGGGACTAGCGGGGGGAACTCCTACAATGAGCAGTTCTTC. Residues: CAISGTSGGNSYNEQFF.

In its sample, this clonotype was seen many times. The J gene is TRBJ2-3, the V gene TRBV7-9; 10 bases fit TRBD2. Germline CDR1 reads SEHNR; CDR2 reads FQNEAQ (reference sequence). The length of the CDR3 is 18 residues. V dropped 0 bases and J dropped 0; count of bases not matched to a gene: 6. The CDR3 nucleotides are TGTGCCAGCAGCTTAGCGAGAGGACTAGCGGCTAGCACAGATACGCAGTATTTT. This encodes CASSLARGLAASTDTQYF.

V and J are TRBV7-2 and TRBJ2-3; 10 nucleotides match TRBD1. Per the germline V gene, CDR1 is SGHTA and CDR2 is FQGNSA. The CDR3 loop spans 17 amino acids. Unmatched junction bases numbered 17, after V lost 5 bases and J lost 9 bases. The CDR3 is CASSPNRDRGQGGTQYF. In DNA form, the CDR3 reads TGTGCCAGCAGCCCAAACCGGGACAGGGGCCAGGGGGGGACGCAGTATTTT.

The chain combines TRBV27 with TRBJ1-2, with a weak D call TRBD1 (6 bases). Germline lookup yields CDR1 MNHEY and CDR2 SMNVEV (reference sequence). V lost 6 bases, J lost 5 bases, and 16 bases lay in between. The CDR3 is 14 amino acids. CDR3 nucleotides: TGTGCCAGCAGACGGGAGGGCAGGGGATATGGCTACACCTTC. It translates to CASRREGRGYGYTF.

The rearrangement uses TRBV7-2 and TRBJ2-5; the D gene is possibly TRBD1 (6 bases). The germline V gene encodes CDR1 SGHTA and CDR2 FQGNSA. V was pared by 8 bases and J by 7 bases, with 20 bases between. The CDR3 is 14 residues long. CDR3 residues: CASGTRLEGGTQYF. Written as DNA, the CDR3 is TGTGCCAGCGGAACGCGTCTAGAAGGGGGGACCCAGTACTTC.

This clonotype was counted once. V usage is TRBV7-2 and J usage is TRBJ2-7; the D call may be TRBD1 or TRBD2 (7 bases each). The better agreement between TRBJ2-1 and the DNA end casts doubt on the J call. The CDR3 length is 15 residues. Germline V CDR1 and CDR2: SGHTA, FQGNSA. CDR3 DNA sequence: TGTGCCAGCAGCTTAAGGGAGGGGGCGGGCAATGAGCAGTTCTTC. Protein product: CASSLREGAGNEQFF.

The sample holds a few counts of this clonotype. CDR3 in amino acids: CAISTSGSSYNEQFF. CDR3 nucleotide sequence: TGTGCCATCAGCACTAGCGGTAGCTCCTACAATGAGCAGTTCTTC. The chain recombines TRBV10-3 with TRBJ2-1, with 8 bases lining up with TRBD2. V dropped 6 bases and J dropped 0; count of bases not matched to a gene: 4. This CDR3 has 15 residues. CDR1 and CDR2 (germline): ENHRY, SYGVKD.

The CDR3 nucleotides are TGTGCCAGCAGTTACTCGAAGGGGGGAAAACTGTTTTTT. This sequence encodes CASSYSKGGKLFF. The chain is built from TRBV6-5 and TRBJ1-4; D perhaps matches TRBD1 (6 bases). Germline lookup yields CDR1 MNHEY and CDR2 SVGAGI. V was cut by 0 bases and J by 10 bases, with 9 bases left in between. The CDR3 totals 13 residues.

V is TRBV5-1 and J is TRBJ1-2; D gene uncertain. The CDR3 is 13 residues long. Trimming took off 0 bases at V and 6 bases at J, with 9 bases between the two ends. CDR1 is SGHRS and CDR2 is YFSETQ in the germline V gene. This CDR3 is CASSLGPRDGYTF. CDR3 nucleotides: TGCGCCAGCAGCTTGGGCCCAAGGGATGGCTACACCTTC.

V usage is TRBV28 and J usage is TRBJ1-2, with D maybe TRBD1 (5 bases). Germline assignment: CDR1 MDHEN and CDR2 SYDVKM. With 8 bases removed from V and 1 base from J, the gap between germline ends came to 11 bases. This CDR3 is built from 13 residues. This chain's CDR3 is CASSWTSNYGYTF. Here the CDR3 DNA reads TGTGCCAGCTCCTGGACAAGTAACTATGGCTACACCTTC.

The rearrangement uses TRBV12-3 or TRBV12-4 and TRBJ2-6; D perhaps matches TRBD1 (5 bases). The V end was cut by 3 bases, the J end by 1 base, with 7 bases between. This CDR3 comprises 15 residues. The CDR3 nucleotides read TGTGCCAGCAGTTTTTACAGGTCTGGGGCCAACGTCCTGACTTTC. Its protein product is CASSFYRSGANVLTF.

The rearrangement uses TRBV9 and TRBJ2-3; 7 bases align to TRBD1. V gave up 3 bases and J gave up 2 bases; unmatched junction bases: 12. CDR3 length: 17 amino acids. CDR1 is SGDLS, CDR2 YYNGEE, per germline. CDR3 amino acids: CASSARDRPNPTDTQYF. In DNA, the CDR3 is TGTGCCAGCAGCGCCCGGGACAGACCAAACCCCACAGATACGCAGTATTTT.

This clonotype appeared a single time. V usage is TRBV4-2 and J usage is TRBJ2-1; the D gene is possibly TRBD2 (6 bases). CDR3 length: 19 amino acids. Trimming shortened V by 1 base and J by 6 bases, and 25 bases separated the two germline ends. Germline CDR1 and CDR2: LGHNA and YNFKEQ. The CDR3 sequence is CASSQGESGTASIGNEQFF. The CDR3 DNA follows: TGTGCCAGCAGCCAAGGGGAATCCGGGACTGCCTCTATAGGCAATGAGCAGTTCTTC.

The CDR3 here is CSVVVAGSSTDTQYF. Here the CDR3 DNA reads TGCAGCGTTGTCGTAGCGGGGAGTAGCACAGATACGCAGTATTTT. The chain has TRBV29-1 and TRBJ2-3; 8 bases map to TRBD2. Germline V gives CDR1 SQVTM, CDR2 ANQGSEA. The CDR3 has 15 amino acids. Trimming removed 4 bases from V and 0 bases from J; junction bases left unmatched: 6.

The CDR3 nucleotides are TGTGCCAGCAGTATCGGACAGAGTTACCAAGAGACCCAGTACTTC. Residues: CASSIGQSYQETQYF. The rearrangement uses TRBV28 and TRBJ2-5, with a tentative D call TRBD1 (6 bases). Trimming took 5 bases from V and 0 from J, leaving 13 bases between them. Per the germline V gene, CDR1 is MDHEN and CDR2 is SYDVKM. The CDR3 extends over 15 amino acids.

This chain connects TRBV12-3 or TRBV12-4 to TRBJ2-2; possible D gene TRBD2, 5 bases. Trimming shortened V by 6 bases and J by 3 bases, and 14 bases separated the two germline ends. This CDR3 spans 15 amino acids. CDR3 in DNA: TGTGCCAGCAGCCTTCTCGGGGATTACACCGGGGAGCTGTTTTTT. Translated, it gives CASSLLGDYTGELFF.

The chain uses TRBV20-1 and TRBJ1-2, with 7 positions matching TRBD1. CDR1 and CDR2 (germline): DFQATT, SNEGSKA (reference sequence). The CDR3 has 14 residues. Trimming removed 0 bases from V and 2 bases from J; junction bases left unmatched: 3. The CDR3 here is CSAREARGNYGYTF. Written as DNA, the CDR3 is TGCAGTGCTAGAGAGGCCAGGGGGAACTATGGCTACACCTTC.

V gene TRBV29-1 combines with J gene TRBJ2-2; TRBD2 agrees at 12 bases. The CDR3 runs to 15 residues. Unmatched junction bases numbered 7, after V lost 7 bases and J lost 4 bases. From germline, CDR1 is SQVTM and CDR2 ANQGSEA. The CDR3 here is CSAILAGGRTGELFF. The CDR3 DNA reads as TGCAGCGCTATTCTAGCGGGGGGGCGCACCGGGGAGCTGTTTTTT.

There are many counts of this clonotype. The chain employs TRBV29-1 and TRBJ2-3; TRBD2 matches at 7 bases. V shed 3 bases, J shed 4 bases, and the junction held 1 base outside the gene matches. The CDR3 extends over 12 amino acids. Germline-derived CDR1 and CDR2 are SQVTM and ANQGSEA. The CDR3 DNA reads TGCAGCGTTGATGCGGGGGCAGATACGCAGTATTTT. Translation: CSVDAGADTQYF.

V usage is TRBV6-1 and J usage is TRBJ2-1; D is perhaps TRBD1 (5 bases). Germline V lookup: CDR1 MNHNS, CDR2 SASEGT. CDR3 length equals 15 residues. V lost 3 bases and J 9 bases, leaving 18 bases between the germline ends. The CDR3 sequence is CASSDLQGGHSEQFF. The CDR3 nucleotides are TGTGCCAGCAGTGACCTTCAGGGTGGGCACAGTGAGCAGTTCTTC.

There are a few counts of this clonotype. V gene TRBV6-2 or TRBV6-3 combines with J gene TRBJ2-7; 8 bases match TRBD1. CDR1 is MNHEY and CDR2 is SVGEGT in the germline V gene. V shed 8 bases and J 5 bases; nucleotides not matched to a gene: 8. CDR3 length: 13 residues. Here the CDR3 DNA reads TGTGCCAGCTACAATGACAGGGGACACGAGCAGTACTTC. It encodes CASYNDRGHEQYF.

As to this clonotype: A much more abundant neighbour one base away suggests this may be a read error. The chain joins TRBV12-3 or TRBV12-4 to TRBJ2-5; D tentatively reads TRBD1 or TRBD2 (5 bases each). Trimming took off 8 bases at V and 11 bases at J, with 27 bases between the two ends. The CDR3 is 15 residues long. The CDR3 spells CASAKPGFGGNEQYF. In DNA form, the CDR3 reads TGTGCCAGCGCCAAGCCGGGTTTTGGGGGTAATGAGCAGTACTTC.

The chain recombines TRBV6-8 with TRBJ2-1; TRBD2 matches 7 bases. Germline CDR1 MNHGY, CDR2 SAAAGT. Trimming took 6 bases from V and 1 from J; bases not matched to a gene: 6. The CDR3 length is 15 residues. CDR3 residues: CASSFGRRSYNEQFF. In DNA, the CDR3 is TGTGCCAGCAGCTTCGGGAGGAGGTCCTACAATGAGCAGTTCTTC.

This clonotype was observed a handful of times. The CDR3 bases are TGTGCCACCAGTGATTTCGCCGGGGGGCAAGGGGTGGCGCAACTCAATGAGCAGTTCTTC. It encodes CATSDFAGGQGVAQLNEQFF. The chain couples TRBV24-1 to TRBJ2-1; D is possibly TRBD2 (7 bases). CDR1 is KGHDR and CDR2 is SFDVKD in the germline V gene. V was shortened by 1 base and J by 6 bases, with 27 bases between the two germline ends. The length of the CDR3 is 20 residues.

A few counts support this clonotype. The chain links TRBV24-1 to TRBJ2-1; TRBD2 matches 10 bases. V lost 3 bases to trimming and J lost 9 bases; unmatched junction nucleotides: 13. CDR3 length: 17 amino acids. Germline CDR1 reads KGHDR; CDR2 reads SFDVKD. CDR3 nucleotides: TGTGCCACCAGTGATCCCCGGCTAGCGGGGGATCCTCGTGAGCAGTTCTTC. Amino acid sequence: CATSDPRLAGDPREQFF.